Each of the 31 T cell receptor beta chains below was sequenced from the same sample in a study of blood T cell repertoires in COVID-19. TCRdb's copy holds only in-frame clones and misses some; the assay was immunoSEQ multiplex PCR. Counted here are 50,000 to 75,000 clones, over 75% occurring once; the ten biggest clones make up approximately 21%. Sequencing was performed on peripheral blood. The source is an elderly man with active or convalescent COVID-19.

As DNA, the CDR3 is TGTGCCAGCAGTCTTAGGGGGACTAACTATGGCTACACCTTC. Translation gives CASSLRGTNYGYTF. The V and J genes are TRBV28 and TRBJ1-2, with a possible D match to TRBD1 (6 bases). The V end was cut by 5 bases, the J end by 0 bases, with 10 bases between. The CDR3 length is 14 residues. The germline V gene encodes CDR1 MDHEN and CDR2 SYDVKM.

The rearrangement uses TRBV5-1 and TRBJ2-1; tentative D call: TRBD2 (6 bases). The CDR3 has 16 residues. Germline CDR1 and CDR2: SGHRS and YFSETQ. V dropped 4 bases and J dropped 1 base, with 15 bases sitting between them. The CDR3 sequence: CASSKAGRTSYNEQFF. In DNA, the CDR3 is TGCGCCAGCAGCAAGGCGGGGCGAACTTCCTACAATGAGCAGTTCTTC.

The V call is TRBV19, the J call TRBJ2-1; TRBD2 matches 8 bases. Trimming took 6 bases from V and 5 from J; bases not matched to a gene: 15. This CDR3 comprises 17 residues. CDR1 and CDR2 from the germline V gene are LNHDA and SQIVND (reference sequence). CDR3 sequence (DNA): TGTGCCAGTAGGGCTAGCGGGCGGCCCTACACTAACAATGAGCAGTTCTTC. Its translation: CASRASGRPYTNNEQFF.

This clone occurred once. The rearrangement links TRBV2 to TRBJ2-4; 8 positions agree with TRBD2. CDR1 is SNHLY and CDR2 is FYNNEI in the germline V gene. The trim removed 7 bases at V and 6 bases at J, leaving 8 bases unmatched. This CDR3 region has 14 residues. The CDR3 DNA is TGTGCCAGCACCCCCGGGACTAGTTTAAACATTCAGTACTTC. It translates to CASTPGTSLNIQYF. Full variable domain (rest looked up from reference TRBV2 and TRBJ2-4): EPEVTQTPSHQVTQMGQEVILRCVPISNHLYFYWYRQILGQKVEFLVSFYNNEISEKSEIFDDQFSVERPDGSNFTLKIRSTKLEDSAMYFCASTPGTSLNIQYFGAGTRLSVL.

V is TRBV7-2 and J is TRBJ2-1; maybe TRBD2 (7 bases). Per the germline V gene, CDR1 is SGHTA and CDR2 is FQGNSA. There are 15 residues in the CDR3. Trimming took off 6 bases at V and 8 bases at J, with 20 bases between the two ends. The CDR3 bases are TGTGCCAGCAGTTTAAGAGGGGGGGGTTTGGATGAGCAGTTCTTC. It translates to CASSLRGGGLDEQFF.

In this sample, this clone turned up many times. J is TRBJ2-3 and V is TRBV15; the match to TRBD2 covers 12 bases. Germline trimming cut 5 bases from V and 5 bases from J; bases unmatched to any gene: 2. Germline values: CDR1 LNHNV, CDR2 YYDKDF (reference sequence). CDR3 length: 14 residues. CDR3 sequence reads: CATSGLAGRDTQYF. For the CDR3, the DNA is TGTGCCACCAGCGGACTAGCGGGGAGAGATACGCAGTATTTT. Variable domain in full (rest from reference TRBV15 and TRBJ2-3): DAMVIQNPRYQVTQFGKPVTLSCSQTLNHNVMYWYQQKSSQAPKLLFHYYDKDFNNEADTPDNFQSRRPNTSFCFLDIRSPGLGDTAMYLCATSGLAGRDTQYFGPGTRLTVL.

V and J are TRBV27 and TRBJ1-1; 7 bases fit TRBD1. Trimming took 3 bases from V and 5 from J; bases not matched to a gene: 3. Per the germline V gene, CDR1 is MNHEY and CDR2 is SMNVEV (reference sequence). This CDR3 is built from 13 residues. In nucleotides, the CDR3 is TGTGCCAGCAGTTTGACAGGGAGGACTGAAGCTTTCTTT. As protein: CASSLTGRTEAFF.

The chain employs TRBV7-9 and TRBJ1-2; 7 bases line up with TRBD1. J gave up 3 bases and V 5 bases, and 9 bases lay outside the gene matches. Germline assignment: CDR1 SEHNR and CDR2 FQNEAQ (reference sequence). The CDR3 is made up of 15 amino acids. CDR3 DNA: TGTGCCAGCAGCCCGGGAATGACAGGGTACTATGGCTACACCTTC. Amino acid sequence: CASSPGMTGYYGYTF.

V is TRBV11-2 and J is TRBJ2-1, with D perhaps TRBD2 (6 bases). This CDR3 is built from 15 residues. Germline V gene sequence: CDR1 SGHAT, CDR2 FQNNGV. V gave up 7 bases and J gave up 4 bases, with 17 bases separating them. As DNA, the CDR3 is TGTGCCAGCAACCCTTTCGCGGGAATTTACAATGAGCAGTTCTTC. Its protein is CASNPFAGIYNEQFF.

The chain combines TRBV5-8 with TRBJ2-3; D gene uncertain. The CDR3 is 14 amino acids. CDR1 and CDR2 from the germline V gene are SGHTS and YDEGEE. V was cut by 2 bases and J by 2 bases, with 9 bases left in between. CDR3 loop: CASSFSPSTDTQYF. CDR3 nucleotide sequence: TGTGCCAGCAGCTTCAGTCCTTCCACAGATACGCAGTATTTT.

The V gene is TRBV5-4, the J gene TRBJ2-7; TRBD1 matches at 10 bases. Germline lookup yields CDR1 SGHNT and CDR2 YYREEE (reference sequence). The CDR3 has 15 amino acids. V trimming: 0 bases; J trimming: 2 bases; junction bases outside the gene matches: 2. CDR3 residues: CASSLGGQGAYEQYF. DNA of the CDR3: TGTGCCAGCAGCTTGGGTGGACAGGGGGCCTACGAGCAGTACTTC.

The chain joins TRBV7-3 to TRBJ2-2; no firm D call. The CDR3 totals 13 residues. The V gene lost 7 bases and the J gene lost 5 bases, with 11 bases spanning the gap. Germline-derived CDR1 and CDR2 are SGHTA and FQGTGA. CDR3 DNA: TGTGCCAGCACCCCCACAACGACCGGGGAGCTGTTTTTT. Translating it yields CASTPTTTGELFF.

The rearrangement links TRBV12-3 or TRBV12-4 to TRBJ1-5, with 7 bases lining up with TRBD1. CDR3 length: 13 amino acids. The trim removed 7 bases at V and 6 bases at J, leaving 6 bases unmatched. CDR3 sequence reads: CASNRQGPQPQHF. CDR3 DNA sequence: TGTGCCAGCAACAGACAGGGACCTCAGCCCCAGCATTTT.

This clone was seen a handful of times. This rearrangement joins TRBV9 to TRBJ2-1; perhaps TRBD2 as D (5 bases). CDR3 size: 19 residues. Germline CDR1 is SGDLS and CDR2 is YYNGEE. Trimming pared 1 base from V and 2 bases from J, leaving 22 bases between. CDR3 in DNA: TGTGCCAGCAGCGTAAGCTCAAGCGGCTCCCATCAGGCCTACAATGAGCAGTTCTTC. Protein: CASSVSSSGSHQAYNEQFF.

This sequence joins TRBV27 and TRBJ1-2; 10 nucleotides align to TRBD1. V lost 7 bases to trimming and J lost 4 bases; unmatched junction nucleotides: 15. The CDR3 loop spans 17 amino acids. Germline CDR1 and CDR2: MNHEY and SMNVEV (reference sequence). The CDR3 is CASTPRQGAGWGYGYTF. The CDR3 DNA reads TGTGCCAGCACCCCGAGACAGGGGGCCGGTTGGGGCTATGGCTACACCTTC.

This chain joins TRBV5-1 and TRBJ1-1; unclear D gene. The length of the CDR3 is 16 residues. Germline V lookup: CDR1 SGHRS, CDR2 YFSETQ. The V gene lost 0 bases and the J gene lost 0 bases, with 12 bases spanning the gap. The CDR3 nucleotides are TGCGCCAGCAGCTTGGGAGCGAGTGAGTTGAACACTGAAGCTTTCTTT. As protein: CASSLGASELNTEAFF. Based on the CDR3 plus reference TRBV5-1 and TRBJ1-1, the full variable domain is KAGVTQTPRYLIKTRGQQVTLSCSPISGHRSVSWYQQTPGQGLQFLFEYFSETQRNKGNFPGRFSGRQFSNSRSEMNVSTLELGDSALYLCASSLGASELNTEAFFGQGTRLTVV.

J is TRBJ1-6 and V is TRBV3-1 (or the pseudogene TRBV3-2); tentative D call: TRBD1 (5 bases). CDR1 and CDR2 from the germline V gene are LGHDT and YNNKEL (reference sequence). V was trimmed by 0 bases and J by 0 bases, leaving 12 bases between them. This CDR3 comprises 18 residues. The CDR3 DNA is TGTGCCAGCAGCCAAGAGGGGGGGGGTATCTCCTATAATTCACCCCTCCACTTT. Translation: CASSQEGGGISYNSPLHF.

In nucleotides, the CDR3 is TGCGCCAGCAGCTTAGGACAGGAGACCTACGAGCAGTACTTC. Amino acid sequence: CASSLGQETYEQYF. V is TRBV5-1 and J is TRBJ2-7; 7 bases are shared with TRBD1. Germline values: CDR1 SGHRS, CDR2 YFSETQ. The CDR3 contains 14 residues. Trimming removed 2 bases from V and 2 bases from J; junction bases left unmatched: 4.

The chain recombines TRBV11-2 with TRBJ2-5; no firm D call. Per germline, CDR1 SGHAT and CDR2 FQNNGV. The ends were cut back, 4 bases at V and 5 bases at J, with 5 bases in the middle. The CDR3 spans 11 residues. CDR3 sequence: CASSYGETQYF. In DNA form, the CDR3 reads TGTGCCAGCAGCTACGGGGAGACCCAGTACTTC.

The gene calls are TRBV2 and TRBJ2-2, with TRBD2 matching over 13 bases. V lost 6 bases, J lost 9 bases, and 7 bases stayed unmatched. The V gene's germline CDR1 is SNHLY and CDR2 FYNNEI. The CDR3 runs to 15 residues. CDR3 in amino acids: CASSPQGLAGRELFF. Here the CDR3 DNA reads TGTGCCAGCAGCCCACAGGGACTAGCGGGGAGGGAGCTGTTTTTT. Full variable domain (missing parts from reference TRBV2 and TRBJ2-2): EPEVTQTPSHQVTQMGQEVILRCVPISNHLYFYWYRQILGQKVEFLVSFYNNEISEKSEIFDDQFSVERPDGSNFTLKIRSTKLEDSAMYFCASSPQGLAGRELFFGEGSRLTVL.

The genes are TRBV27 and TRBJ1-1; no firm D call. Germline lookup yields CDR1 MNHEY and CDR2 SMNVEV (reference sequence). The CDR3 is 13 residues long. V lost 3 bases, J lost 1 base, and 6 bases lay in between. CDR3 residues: CASSFNRNTEAFF. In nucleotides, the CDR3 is TGTGCCAGCAGTTTCAACAGGAACACTGAAGCTTTCTTT.

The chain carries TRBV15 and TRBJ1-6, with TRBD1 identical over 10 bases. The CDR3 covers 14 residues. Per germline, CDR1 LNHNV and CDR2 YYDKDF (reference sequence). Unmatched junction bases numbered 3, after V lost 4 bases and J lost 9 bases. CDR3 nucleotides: TGTGCCACCAGCAAGGGACAGGGGAGTTCACCCCTCCACTTT. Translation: CATSKGQGSSPLHF.

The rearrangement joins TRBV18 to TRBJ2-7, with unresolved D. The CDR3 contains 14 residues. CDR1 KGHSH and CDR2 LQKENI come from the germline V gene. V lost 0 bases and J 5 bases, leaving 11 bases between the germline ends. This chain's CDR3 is CASSPPTPVHEQYF. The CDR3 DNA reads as TGTGCCAGCTCACCACCAACGCCAGTCCACGAGCAGTACTTC.

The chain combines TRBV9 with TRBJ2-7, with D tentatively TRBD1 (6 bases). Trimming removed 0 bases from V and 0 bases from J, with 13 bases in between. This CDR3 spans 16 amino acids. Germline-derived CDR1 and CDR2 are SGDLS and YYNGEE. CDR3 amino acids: CASSVADSLSSYEQYF. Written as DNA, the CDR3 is TGTGCCAGCAGCGTAGCGGACAGCTTAAGCTCCTACGAGCAGTACTTC. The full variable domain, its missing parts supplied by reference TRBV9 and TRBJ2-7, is DSGVTQTPKHLITATGQRVTLRCSPRSGDLSVYWYQQSLDQGLQFLIQYYNGEERAKGNILERFSAQQFPDLHSELNLSSLELGDSALYFCASSVADSLSSYEQYFGPGTRLTVT.

The CDR3 protein is CASSLQTSGGQETQYF. CDR3 DNA: TGTGCCAGCAGCCTACAGACTAGCGGGGGGCAAGAGACCCAGTACTTC. This rearrangement joins TRBV7-8 to TRBJ2-5, with TRBD2 identical over 13 bases. There are 16 residues in the CDR3. The V gene end was trimmed by 5 bases and the J gene end by 2 bases; junction bases not matched to a gene: 5. In germline, CDR1 is SGHVS, CDR2 FQNEAQ. The full variable domain, with the rest looked up from reference TRBV7-8 and TRBJ2-5, is GAGVSQSPRYKVAKRGQDVALRCDPISGHVSLFWYQQALGQGPEFLTYFQNEAQLDKSGLPSDRFFAERPEGSVSTLKIQRTQQEDSAVYLCASSLQTSGGQETQYFGPGTRLLVL.

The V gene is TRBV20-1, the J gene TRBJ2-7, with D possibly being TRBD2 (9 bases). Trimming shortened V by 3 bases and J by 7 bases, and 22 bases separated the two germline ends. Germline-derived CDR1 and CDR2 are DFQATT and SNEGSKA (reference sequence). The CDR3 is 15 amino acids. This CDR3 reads CSASGTGGRAKEQYF. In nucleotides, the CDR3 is TGCAGTGCTAGTGGGACAGGCGGGAGGGCCAAGGAGCAGTACTTC.

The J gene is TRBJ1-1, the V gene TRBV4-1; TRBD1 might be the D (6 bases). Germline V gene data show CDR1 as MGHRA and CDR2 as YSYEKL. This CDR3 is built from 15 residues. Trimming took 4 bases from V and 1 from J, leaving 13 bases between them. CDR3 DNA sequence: TGCGCCAGCAGCCCAGAACAGGGAGAGAACACTGAAGCTTTCTTT. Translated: CASSPEQGENTEAFF.

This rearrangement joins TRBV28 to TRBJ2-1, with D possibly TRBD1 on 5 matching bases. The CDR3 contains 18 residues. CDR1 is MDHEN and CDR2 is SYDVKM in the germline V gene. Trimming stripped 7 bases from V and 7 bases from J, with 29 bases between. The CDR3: CASNPSVNWQGVFNEQFF. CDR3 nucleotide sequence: TGTGCCAGCAACCCGTCCGTCAACTGGCAGGGTGTATTTAATGAGCAGTTCTTC.

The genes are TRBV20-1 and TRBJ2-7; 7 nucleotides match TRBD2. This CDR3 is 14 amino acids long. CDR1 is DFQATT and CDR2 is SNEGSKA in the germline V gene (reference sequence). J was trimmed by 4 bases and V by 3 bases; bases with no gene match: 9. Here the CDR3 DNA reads TGCAGTGCTAGTCCTAGCGGAGGTGGTTACGAGCAGTACTTC. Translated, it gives CSASPSGGGYEQYF.

The CDR3 region has the DNA TGCGCCAGCCAGGGGGGATATAGGACCGAGGGAGAGGAGCAGTACTTC. Its protein product is CASQGGYRTEGEEQYF. The chain couples TRBV5-1 to TRBJ2-7, with D perhaps matching TRBD1 (7 bases). Germline CDR1 and CDR2: SGHRS and YFSETQ. The V end was cut by 7 bases, the J end by 7 bases, with 27 bases between. CDR3 length: 16 amino acids.

CDR3 DNA: TGTGCCAGTAGGGACCACAGGGCAAACCTGAACACTGAAGCTTTCTTT. Its translation is CASRDHRANLNTEAFF. The chain uses TRBV19 and TRBJ1-1; TRBD1 is a possible D gene (6 bases). Trimming stripped 6 bases from V and 0 bases from J, with 17 bases between. Germline-derived CDR1 and CDR2 are LNHDA and SQIVND (reference sequence). The CDR3 is 16 residues long.